This is a list of T cell receptor beta chains from one sample in a study of CD8+ T cells in alopecia areata. Only in-frame clones appear in the TCRdb table, and some are missing; sequencing was by immunoSEQ multiplex PCR. The profile shows over 90,000 clones, 80% to 90% of them singletons. The sequences come from CD8+ T cells sorted from blood, collected at approximately week 30, from a patient treated with tofacitinib. These receptors all come from a human donor with alopecia areata. Both conserved end residues are part of each CDR3. The D gene is left open where the match is weak. For some rows the clone size is stated as once, few or many, or as a class when expanded; others skip it.

J gene,clone size,D gene,V gene,CDR3 DNA,CDR3 protein
TRBJ2-7,NA,TRBD2,TRBV27,TGTGCCAGCAGTTCCACTGAAGCGGGAGACCCCTACGAGCAGTACTTC,CASSSTEAGDPYEQYF
TRBJ2-1,NA,NA,TRBV4-1,TGCGCCAGCAGCCAGTTGGGAGAACCCTACAATGAGCAGTTCTTC,CASSQLGEPYNEQFF
TRBJ2-3,NA,NA,TRBV29-1,TGCAGCGTTGAAATTGGGGGCACAGATACGCAGTATTTT,CSVEIGGTDTQYF
TRBJ2-1,NA,NA,TRBV7-2,TGTGCCAGCAGTTCTTACGGGGGCCTACTCTACAATGAGCAGTTCTTC,CASSSYGGLLYNEQFF
TRBJ1-1,NA,NA,TRBV7-8,TGTGCCAGCAGCTTAGATTGGGGTAGGGCTGAAGCTTTCTTT,CASSLDWGRAEAFF
TRBJ1-1,once,TRBD1,TRBV5-4,TGTGCCAGCAGCTCTTACAGGGGTGGAGACACTGAAGCTTTCTTT,CASSSYRGGDTEAFF
TRBJ2-3,NA,TRBD2,TRBV10-2,TGCGCCAGCTTAGCGGGAGGCACAGATACGCAGTATTTT,CASLAGGTDTQYF
TRBJ1-1,NA,NA,TRBV10-2,TGCGCCAGCAGGGAGGACCTTGTGAACACTGAAGCTTTCTTT,CASREDLVNTEAFF
TRBJ2-5,NA,TRBD2,TRBV7-9,TGTGCCAGCAGCTTATCTTCGGCGGGGGGCAAAGAGACCCAGTACTTC,CASSLSSAGGKETQYF
TRBJ2-5,NA,TRBD2,TRBV29-1,TGCAGCGCTGGGGAAACGGGAGGGCCAGAGACCCAGTACTTC,CSAGETGGPETQYF
TRBJ2-7,NA,NA,TRBV5-1,TGCGCCAGCAGCTTGGACAGGGTCTACGAGCAGTACTTC,CASSLDRVYEQYF
TRBJ2-3,NA,NA,TRBV29-1,TGCAGCGTTTCGGCGGATACGCAGTATTTT,CSVSADTQYF
TRBJ2-1,NA,NA,TRBV14,TGTGCCAGCAGCCAAATACAGTACAATGAGCAGTTCTTC,CASSQIQYNEQFF
TRBJ2-3,NA,TRBD1,TRBV5-1,TGCGCCAGCAGCTTAGGACAGGTACTCAGCACAGATACGCAGTATTTT,CASSLGQVLSTDTQYF
TRBJ2-7,NA,NA,TRBV11-2,TGTGCCAGCAGCTTTCTTAGCGGAGGTTACGAGCAGTACTTC,CASSFLSGGYEQYF
TRBJ1-2,NA,TRBD1,TRBV7-9,TGTGCCAGTCAAGCCGGGACAGGCTATGGCTACACCTTC,CASQAGTGYGYTF
TRBJ2-4,NA,NA,TRBV7-9,TGTGCCAGCAGCCTTGACAGCCTCCAGGACATTCAGTACTTC,CASSLDSLQDIQYF
TRBJ2-7,NA,TRBD1,TRBV5-6,TGTGCCAGCACCCGACAGGGGAAGTACTACGAGCAGTACTTC,CASTRQGKYYEQYF
TRBJ2-7,NA,TRBD1,TRBV28,TGTGCCAGCAGTCCACCCCGACAGGGGGCAAGGGGCGAGCAGTACTTC,CASSPPRQGARGEQYF
TRBJ2-7,NA,NA,TRBV12-5,TGTGCTAGTGCTCTCGAGGGAACCCTCTACGAGCAGTACTTC,CASALEGTLYEQYF
TRBJ2-2,once,TRBD2,TRBV18,TGTGCCAGCTCACGTCGACTAGCGGGAGGTGTCACCGGGGAGCTGTTTTTT,CASSRRLAGGVTGELFF
TRBJ2-2,NA,NA,TRBV9,TGTGCCAGCAGAGGGGACCAGACCGGGGAGCTGTTTTTT,CASRGDQTGELFF
TRBJ2-7,NA,NA,TRBV4-1,TGCGCCAGCAGCCAAGATTGGCAGGGATCTTACGAGCAGTACTTC,CASSQDWQGSYEQYF
TRBJ2-7,NA,NA,TRBV29-1,TGCAGCGTTGGGGACATAGCCGAGCAGTACTTC,CSVGDIAEQYF
TRBJ1-5,NA,NA,TRBV29-1,TGCAGCGTTATACCCAGACCAGTCAATCAGCCCCAGCATTTT,CSVIPRPVNQPQHF
TRBJ2-1,NA,TRBD2,TRBV29-1,TGCAGCGTTGAAGGACTGGCGGGAGCCTACAATGAGCAGTTCTTC,CSVEGLAGAYNEQFF
TRBJ2-3,NA,NA,TRBV2,TGTGCCAGCAGTGAAGGCAGGGCCACAGATACGCAGTATTTT,CASSEGRATDTQYF
TRBJ2-7,NA,NA,TRBV29-1,TGCAGCGTTGAATCCGGGCAGGGTAGCTACGAGCAGTACTTC,CSVESGQGSYEQYF